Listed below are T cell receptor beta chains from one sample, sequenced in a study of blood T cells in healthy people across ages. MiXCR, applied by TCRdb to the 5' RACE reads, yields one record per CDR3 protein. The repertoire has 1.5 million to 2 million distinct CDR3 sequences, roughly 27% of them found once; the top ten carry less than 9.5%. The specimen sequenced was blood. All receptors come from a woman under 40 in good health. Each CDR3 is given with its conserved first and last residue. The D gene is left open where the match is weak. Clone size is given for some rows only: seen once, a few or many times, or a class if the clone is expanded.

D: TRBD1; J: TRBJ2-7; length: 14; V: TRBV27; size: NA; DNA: TGTGCCAGCAGTTCGGACAACAGGGGGCTGGAGCAGTACTTC; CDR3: CASSSDNRGLEQYF
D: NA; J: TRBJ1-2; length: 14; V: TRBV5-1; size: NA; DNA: TGCGCCAGCAGCTTAATCACCGGGACCTATGGCTACACCTTC; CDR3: CASSLITGTYGYTF
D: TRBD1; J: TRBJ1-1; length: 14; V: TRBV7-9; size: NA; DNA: TGTGCCAGCGGACGGGACAGAAATTATTATGAAGCTTTCTTT; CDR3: CASGRDRNYYEAFF
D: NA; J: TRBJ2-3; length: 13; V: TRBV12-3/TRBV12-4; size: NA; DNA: TGTGCCAGCAGTGGATCCGCGAGTGGGGAGCAGTATTTT; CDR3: CASSGSASGEQYF
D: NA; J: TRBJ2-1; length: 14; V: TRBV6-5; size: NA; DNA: TGTGCCAGCAGTTTAACAGGGGACTCCTACGAGCAGTTCTTC; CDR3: CASSLTGDSYEQFF
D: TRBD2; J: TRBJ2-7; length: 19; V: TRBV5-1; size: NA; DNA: TGCGCCAGCAGCTCCAAAACTAGCGGGGGGCCTCTCGACAACTACGAGCAGTACTTC; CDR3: CASSSKTSGGPLDNYEQYF
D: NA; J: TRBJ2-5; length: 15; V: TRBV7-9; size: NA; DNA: TGTGCCGGCAGCTTAGAGTACGACTATGGCGAGACCCAGTACTTC; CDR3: CAGSLEYDYGETQYF
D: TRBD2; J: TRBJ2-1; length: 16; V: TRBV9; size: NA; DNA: TGTGCCAGCGGGGGCCCTGGGACTAGCGCTTACAATGAGCAGTTCTTC; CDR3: CASGGPGTSAYNEQFF
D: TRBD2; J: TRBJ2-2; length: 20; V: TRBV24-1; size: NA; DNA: TGTGCCACCAGTGCGTCATCCGGGACTAGCGGCGGGGGAGGAACCGGGGAGCTGTTTTTT; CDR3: CATSASSGTSGGGGTGELFF
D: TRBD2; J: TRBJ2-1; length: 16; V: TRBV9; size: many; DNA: TGTGCCAGCAGCGTTGCAGGCGGGAGCTCCTACAATGAGCAGTTCTTC; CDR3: CASSVAGGSSYNEQFF
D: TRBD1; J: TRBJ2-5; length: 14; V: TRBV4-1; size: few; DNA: TGCGCCAGCAGCCAACGGGACAGGGAGCGTGAGCAGTACTTC; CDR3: CASSQRDREREQYF
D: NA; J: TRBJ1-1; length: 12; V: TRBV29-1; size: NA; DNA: TGCAGCGCCCGCCGGGCGGACACTGAAGCTTTCTTT; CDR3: CSARRADTEAFF
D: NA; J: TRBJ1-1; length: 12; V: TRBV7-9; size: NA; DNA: TGTGCCAGCAGCCACTCGTTCACTGAAGCTTTCTTT; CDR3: CASSHSFTEAFF
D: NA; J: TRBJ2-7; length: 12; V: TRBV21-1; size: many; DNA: TGTGCCAGCAGGAAACAGGGCCACGAGCAGTACTTC; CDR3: CASRKQGHEQYF
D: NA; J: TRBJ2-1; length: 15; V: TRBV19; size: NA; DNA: TGTGCCAGTAGTATGAGGAGGTCCTCCTACAATGAGCAGTTCTTC; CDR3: CASSMRRSSYNEQFF
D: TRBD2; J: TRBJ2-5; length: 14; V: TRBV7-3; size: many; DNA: TGTGCCAGCAGCCCTAGCGGGGGGGTCGAGACCCAGTACTTC; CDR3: CASSPSGGVETQYF
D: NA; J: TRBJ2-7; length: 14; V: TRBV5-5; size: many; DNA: TGTGCCAGCAGCCGGGACATGAGGAACTACGAGCAGTACTTC; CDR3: CASSRDMRNYEQYF
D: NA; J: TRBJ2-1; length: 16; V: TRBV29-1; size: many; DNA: TGCAGCGCCTTAACCGGACGTCTAAGCTCCTACAATGAGCAGTTCTTC; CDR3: CSALTGRLSSYNEQFF
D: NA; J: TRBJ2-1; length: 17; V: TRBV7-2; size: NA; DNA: TGTGCCAGCAGGTTTGGACTCAGTCCGGTGTTGGGGAATGAGCAGTTCTTC; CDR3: CASRFGLSPVLGNEQFF
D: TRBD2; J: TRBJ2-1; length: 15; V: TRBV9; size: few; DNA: TGTGCCAACAGCGCCCATGAGCGGGACTACAATGAGCAGTTCTTC; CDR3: CANSAHERDYNEQFF
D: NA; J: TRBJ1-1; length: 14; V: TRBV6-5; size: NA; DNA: TGTGCCAGCAGATTCGGGACATACCACACTGAAGCTTTCTTT; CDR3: CASRFGTYHTEAFF
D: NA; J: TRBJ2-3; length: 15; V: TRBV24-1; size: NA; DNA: TGTGCCACCAGTGATGACCGACAGGCGGAAGATACGCAGTATTTT; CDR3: CATSDDRQAEDTQYF
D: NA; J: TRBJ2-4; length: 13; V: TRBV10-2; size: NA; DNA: TGCGCCAGCAAGGAGGGGTCCTACAATGAGCAGTACTTC; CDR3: CASKEGSYNEQYF
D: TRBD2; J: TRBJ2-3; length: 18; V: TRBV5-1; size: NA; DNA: TGCGCCAGCAGCTTGAGCGGGGCGTATCTTACTAGCACAGATACGCAGTATTTT; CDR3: CASSLSGAYLTSTDTQYF
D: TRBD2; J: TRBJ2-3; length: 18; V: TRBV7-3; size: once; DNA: TGTGCCAGCAGCCCCCGCCCGGGACTAGCGGACGTCACAGATACGCAGTATTTT; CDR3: CASSPRPGLADVTDTQYF
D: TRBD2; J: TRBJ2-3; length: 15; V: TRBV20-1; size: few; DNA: TGCAGTGCCCAGGGACTAGCGGGAGGGGAGGATACGCAGTATTTT; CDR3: CSAQGLAGGEDTQYF
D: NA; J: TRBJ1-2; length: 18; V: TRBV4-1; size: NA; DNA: TGCGCCAGCAGCCAAGAAATCAAGATGGGCGGAAATCTCTATGGCTACACCTTC; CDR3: CASSQEIKMGGNLYGYTF
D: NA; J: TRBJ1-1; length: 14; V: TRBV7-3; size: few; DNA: TGTGCCAGCAGCTTAACCCGCGACAACACTGAAGCTTTCTTT; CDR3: CASSLTRDNTEAFF
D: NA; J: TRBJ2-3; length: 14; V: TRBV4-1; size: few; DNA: TGCGCCAGCAGCCCAAGTCGGCCGGGGGATACGCAGTATTTT; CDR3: CASSPSRPGDTQYF
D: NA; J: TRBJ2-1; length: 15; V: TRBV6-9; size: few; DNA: TGTGCCAGCAGTTACGGCAGGGTTCCCCTAGATGAGCAGTTCTTC; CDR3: CASSYGRVPLDEQFF
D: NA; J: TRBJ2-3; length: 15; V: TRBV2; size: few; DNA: TGTGCCAGCAGGGTCATGGGGAGCCCACAGGATACGCAGTATTTT; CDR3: CASRVMGSPQDTQYF
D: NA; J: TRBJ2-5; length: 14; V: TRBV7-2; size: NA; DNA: TGTGCCAGCAGCAAGCGGCGCAGAGAAGAGACCCAGTACTTC; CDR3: CASSKRRREETQYF
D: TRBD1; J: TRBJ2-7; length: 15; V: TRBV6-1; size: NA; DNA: TGTGCCAGCAGTGAAAGGGTGACAGGGGGTTACGAGCAGTACTTC; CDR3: CASSERVTGGYEQYF
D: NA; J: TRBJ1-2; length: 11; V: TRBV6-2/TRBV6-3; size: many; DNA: TGTGCCAGCACAAGCGGCTATGGCTACACCTTC; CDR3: CASTSGYGYTF
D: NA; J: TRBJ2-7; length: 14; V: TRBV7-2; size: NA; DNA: TGTGCCAGCAGCTCGTTGGGACGGATCTACGAGCAGTACTTC; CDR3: CASSSLGRIYEQYF
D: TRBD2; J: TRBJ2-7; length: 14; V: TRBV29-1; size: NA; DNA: TGCAGCGCCGTGGGGGGGATGGCCTACAACGAGCAGTACTTC; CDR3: CSAVGGMAYNEQYF
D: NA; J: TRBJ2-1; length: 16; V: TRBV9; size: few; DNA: TGTGCCAGCAGCGACGACCTGCCCCGCTCCTACAATGAGCAGTTCTTC; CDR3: CASSDDLPRSYNEQFF
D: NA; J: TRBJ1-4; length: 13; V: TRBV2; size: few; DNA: TGTGCCAGCAGTGAGAGGAGAGCTGAAAAACTGTTTTTT; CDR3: CASSERRAEKLFF
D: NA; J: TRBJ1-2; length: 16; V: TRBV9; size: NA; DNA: TGTGCCAGCAGCCCAATCGGGTCCCACCTTCTCTATGGCTACACCTTC; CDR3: CASSPIGSHLLYGYTF
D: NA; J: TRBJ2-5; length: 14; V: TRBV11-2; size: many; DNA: TGTGCCAGCAGCTCACACCTAGTCGAGGAGACCCAGTACTTC; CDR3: CASSSHLVEETQYF
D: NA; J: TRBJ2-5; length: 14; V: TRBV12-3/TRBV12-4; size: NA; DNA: TGTGCCAGCAGTTTTGGGGGGCTTGTGGGAGAGCAGTACTTC; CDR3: CASSFGGLVGEQYF